This TCR delta chain was identified in a study of γδ T cells in repeated Plasmodium falciparum infection. Study context: Malian children with intense seasonal malaria exposure were compared with matched Australian children. Some Malian samples span acute malaria episodes; others come from no-transmission periods.

Flow sorting of PBMC yielded separate Vgamma9/Vdelta2+ and Vdelta2-negative gammadelta T cell populations for bulk repertoire analysis. CDR3 length equals 21 residues. Trimming removed 0 bases from V and 3 bases from J; junction bases left unmatched: 21. Germline CDR1 is TSWWSYY and CDR2 is QGS. TCRdb called clones anew from the multiplex PCR reads with CATT. The data contain 45,000 to 70,000 delta-chain clones, 1.7% of them singletons. This clone has more than one count but fewer than ten. A far larger clone is a single base away, which makes a read error likely. Other DNA sequences within the sample encode an identical CDR3.

This clonotype was obtained from a pool of human donors (malaria-infected and uninfected, not separated). Sequenced material: gamma-delta T cells from blood. The chain is built from TRDV1 and TRDJ1, with 8 bases matching TRDD2. Matching the DNA to germline supplied the J gene, which TCRdb does not give. The CDR3 reads CALGELAASYSGKLFSDKLIF. CDR3 DNA: TGTGCTCTTGGGGAACTCGCCGCTTCCTACTCAGGGAAACTGTTCTCCGATAAACTCATCTTT.